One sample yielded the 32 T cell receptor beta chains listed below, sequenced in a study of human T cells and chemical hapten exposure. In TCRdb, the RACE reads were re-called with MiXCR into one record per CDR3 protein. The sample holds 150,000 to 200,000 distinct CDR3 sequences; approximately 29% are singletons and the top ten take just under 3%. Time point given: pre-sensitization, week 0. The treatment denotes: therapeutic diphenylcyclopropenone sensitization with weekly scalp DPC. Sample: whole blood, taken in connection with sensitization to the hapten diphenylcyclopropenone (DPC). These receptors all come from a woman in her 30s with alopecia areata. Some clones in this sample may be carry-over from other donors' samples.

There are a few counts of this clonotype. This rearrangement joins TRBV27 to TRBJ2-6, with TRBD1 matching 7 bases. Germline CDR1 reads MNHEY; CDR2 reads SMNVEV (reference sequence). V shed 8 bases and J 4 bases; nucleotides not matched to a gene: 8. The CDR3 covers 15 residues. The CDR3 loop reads CASRLQGWGANVLTF. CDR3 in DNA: TGTGCCAGCCGACTACAGGGGTGGGGGGCCAACGTCCTGACTTTC.

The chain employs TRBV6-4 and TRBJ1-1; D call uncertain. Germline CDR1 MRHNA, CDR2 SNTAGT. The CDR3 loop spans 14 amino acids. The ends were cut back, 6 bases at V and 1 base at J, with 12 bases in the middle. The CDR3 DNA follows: TGTGCCAGCAGGAAAACTTCAGCGAACACTGAAGCTTTCTTT. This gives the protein CASRKTSANTEAFF.

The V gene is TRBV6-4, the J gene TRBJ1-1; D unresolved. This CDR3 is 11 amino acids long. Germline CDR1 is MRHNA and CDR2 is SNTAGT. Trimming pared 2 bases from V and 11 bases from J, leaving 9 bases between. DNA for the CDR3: TGTGCCAGCAGTGACGGGCGGGCGGCTTTCTTT. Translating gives CASSDGRAAFF.

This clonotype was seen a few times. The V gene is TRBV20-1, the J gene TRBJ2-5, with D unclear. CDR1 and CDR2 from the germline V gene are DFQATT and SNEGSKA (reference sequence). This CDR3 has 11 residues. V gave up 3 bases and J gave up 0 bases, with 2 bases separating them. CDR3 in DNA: TGCAGTGCTAGGAACCAAGAGACCCAGTACTTC. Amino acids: CSARNQETQYF.

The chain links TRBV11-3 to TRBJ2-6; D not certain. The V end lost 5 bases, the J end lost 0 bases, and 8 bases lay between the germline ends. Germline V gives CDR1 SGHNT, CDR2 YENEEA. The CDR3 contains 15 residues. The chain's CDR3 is CASSLRSSGANVLTF. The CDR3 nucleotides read TGTGCCAGCAGCCTGAGGAGCTCTGGGGCCAACGTCCTGACTTTC.

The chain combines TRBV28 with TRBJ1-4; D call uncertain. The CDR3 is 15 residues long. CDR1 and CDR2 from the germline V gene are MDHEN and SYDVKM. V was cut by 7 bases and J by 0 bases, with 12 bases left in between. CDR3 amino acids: CASIERKATNEKLFF. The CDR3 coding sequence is TGTGCCAGCATAGAGAGGAAAGCAACTAATGAAAAACTGTTTTTT.

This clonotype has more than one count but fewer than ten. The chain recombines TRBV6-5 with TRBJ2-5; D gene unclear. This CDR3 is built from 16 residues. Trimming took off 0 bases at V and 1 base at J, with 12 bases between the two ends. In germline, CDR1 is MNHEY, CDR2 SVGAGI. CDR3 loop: CASSYSILAFQETQYF. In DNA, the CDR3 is TGTGCCAGCAGTTACTCGATTTTGGCGTTCCAAGAGACCCAGTACTTC.

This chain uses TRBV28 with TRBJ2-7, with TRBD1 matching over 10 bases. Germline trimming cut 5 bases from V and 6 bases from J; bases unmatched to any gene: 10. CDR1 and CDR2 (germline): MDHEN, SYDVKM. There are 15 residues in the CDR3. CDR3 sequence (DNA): TGTGCCAGCAGTACTACTGGGACAGGGGCGGGCGAGCAGTACTTC. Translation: CASSTTGTGAGEQYF.

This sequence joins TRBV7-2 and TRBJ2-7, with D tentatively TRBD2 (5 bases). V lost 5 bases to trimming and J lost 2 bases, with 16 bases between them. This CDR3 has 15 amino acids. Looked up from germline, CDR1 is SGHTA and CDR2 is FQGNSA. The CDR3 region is CASSRREGAAYEQYF. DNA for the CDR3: TGTGCCAGCAGCCGGCGCGAGGGTGCGGCCTACGAGCAGTACTTC.

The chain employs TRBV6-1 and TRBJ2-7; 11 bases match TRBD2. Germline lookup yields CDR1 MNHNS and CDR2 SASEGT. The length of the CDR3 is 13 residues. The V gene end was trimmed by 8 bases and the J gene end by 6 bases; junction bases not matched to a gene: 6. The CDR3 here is CASRGTSGLEQYF. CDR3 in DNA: TGTGCCAGCCGAGGGACTAGCGGCCTCGAGCAGTACTTC.

DNA of the CDR3: TGTGCCAGCAGCTTAAGACTAGCCGGTTCCACAGATACGCAGTATTTT. Translation: CASSLRLAGSTDTQYF. The chain has TRBV7-2 and TRBJ2-3, with 7 nucleotides matching TRBD2. Germline V gene lookup returns CDR1 SGHTA and CDR2 FQGNSA. This CDR3 spans 16 amino acids. V shed 2 bases, J shed 2 bases, and the junction held 7 bases outside the gene matches. The full variable domain, rest sourced from reference TRBV7-2 and TRBJ2-3, is GAGVSQSPSNKVTEKGKDVELRCDPISGHTALYWYRQSLGQGLEFLIYFQGNSAPDKSGLPSDRFSAERTGGSVSTLTIQRTQQEDSAVYLCASSLRLAGSTDTQYFGPGTRLTVL.

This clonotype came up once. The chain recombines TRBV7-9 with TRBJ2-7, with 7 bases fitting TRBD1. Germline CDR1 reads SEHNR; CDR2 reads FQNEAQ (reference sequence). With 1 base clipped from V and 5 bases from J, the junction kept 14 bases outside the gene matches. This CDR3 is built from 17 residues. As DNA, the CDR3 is TGTGCCAGCAGCTTAGTCCCCCAATCGACAGGGATAGACGAGCAGTACTTC. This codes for CASSLVPQSTGIDEQYF. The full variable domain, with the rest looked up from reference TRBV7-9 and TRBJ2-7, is DTGVSQNPRHKITKRGQNVTFRCDPISEHNRLYWYRQTLGQGPEFLTYFQNEAQLEKSRLLSDRFSAERPKGSFSTLEIQRTEQGDSAMYLCASSLVPQSTGIDEQYFGPGTRLTVT.

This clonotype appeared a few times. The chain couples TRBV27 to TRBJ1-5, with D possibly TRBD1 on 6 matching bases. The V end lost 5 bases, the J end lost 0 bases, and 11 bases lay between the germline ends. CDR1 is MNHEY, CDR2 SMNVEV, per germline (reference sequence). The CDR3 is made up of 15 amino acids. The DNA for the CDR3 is TGTGCCAGCAGTATGGACAGCTATAGCAATCAGCCCCAGCATTTT. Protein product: CASSMDSYSNQPQHF.

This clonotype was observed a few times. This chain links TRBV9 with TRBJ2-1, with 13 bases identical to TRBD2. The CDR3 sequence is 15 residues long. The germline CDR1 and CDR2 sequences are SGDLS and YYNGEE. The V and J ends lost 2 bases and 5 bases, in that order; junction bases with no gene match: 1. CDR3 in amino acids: CASSVGTSGNNEQFF. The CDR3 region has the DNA TGTGCCAGCAGCGTCGGGACTAGCGGGAACAATGAGCAGTTCTTC.

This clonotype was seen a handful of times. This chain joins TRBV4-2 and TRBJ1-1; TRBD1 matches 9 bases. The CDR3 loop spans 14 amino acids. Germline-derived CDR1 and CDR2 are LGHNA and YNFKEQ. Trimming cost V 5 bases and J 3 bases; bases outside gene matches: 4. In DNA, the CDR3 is TGTGCCAGCAGCTCGACAGGGGGAGACACTGAAGCTTTCTTT. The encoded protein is CASSSTGGDTEAFF.

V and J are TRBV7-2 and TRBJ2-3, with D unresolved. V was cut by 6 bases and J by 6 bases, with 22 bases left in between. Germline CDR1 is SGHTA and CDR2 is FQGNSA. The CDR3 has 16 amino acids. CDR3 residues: CASSRMSVGNTDTQYF. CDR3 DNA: TGTGCCAGCAGTCGGATGTCCGTAGGGAATACGGATACGCAGTATTTT. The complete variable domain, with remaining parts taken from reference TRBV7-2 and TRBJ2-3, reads GAGVSQSPSNKVTEKGKDVELRCDPISGHTALYWYRQSLGQGLEFLIYFQGNSAPDKSGLPSDRFSAERTGGSVSTLTIQRTQQEDSAVYLCASSRMSVGNTDTQYFGPGTRLTVL.

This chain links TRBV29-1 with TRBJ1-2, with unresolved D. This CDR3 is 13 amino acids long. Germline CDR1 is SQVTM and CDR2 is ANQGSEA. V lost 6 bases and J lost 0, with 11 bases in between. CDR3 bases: TGCAGCGTACGGACGGCCTCTAACTATGGCTACACCTTC. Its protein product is CSVRTASNYGYTF. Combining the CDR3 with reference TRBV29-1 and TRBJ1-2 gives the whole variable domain SAVISQKPSRDICQRGTSLTIQCQVDSQVTMMFWYRQQPGQSLTLIATANQGSEATYESGFVIDKFPISRPNLTFSTLTVSNMSPEDSSIYLCSVRTASNYGYTFGSGTRLTVV.

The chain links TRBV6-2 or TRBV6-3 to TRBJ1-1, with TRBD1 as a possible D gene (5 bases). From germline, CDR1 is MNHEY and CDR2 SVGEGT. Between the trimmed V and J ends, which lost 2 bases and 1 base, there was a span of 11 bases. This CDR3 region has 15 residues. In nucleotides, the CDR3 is TGTGCCAGCAGTTACCGAGACAGACCGAACACTGAAGCTTTCTTT. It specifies CASSYRDRPNTEAFF.

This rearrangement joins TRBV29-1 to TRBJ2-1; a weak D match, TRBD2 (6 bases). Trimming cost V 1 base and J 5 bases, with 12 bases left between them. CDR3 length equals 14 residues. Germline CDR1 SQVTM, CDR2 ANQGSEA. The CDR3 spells CSVEGTGSDNEQFF. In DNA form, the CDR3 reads TGCAGCGTTGAAGGGACCGGGAGTGACAATGAGCAGTTCTTC.

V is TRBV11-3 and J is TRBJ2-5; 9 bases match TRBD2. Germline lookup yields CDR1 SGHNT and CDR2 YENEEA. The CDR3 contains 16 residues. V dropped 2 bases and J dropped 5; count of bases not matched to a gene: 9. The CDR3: CASSLSVAGVRETQYF. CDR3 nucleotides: TGTGCCAGCAGCTTAAGCGTAGCGGGAGTACGGGAGACCCAGTACTTC.

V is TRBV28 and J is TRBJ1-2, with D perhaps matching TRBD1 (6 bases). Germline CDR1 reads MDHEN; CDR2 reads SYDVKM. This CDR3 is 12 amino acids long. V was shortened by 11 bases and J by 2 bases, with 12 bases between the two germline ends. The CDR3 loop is CAAAGANYGYTF. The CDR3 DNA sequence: TGTGCCGCCGCGGGGGCCAACTATGGCTACACCTTC.

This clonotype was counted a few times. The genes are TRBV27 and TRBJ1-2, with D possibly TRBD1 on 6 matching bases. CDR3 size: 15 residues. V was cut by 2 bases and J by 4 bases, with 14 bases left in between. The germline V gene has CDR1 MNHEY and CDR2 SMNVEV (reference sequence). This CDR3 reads CASSLLPNRVYGYTF. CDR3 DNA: TGTGCCAGCAGTTTACTACCTAACAGGGTCTATGGCTACACCTTC.

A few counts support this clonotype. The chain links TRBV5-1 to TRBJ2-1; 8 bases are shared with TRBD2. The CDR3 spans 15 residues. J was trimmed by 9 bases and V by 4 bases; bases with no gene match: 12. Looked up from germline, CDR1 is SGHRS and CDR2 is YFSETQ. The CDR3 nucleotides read TGCGCCAGCAGCGAACCGGGACTAGGGAAGGGTGAGCAGTTCTTC. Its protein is CASSEPGLGKGEQFF.

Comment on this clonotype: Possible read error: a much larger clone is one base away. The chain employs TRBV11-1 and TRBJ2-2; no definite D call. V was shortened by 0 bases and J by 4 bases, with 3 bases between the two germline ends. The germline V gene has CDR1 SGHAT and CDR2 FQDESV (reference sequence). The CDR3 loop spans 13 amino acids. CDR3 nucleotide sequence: TGTGCCAGCAGCTTAGCGAGCACCGGGGAGCTGTTTTTT. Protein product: CASSLASTGELFF.

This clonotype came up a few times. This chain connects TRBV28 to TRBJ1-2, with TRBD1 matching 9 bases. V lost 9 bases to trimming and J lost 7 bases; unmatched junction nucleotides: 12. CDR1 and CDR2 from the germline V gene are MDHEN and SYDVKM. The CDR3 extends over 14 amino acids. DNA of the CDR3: TGTGCCAGACTCGGCCCGGGACAGGGTTGTGGCTACACCTTC. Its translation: CARLGPGQGCGYTF.

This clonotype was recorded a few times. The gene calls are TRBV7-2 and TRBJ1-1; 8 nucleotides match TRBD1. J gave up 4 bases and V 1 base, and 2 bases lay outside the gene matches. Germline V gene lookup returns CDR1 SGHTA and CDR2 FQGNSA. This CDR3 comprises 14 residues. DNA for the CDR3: TGTGCCAGCAGCTTAGGGACAGGGTCCACTGAAGCTTTCTTT. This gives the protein CASSLGTGSTEAFF.

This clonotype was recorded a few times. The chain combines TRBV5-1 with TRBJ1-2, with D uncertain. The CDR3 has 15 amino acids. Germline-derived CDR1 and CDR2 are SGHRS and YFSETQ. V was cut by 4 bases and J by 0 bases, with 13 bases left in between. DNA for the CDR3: TGCGCCAGCAGCCCCGACACGCTGACTAACTATGGCTACACCTTC. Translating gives CASSPDTLTNYGYTF.

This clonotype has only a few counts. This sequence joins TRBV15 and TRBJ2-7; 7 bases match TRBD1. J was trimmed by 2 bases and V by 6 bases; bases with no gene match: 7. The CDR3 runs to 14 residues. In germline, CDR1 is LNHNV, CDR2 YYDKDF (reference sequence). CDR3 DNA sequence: TGTGCCACCAGTTTACAGGGGTCCGCCTACGAGCAGTACTTC. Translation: CATSLQGSAYEQYF.

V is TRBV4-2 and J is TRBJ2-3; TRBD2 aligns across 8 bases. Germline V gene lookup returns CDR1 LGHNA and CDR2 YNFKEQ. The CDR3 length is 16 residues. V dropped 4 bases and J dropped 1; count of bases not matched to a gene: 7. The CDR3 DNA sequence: TGTGCCAGCAGCCGATTAGACGGGGGGGGCACAGATACGCAGTATTTT. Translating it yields CASSRLDGGGTDTQYF.

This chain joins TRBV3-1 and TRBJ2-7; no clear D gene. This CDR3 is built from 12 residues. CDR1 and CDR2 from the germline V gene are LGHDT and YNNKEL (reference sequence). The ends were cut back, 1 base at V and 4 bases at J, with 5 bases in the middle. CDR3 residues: CASSQVAYEQYF. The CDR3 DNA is TGTGCCAGCAGCCAAGTTGCTTACGAGCAGTACTTC.

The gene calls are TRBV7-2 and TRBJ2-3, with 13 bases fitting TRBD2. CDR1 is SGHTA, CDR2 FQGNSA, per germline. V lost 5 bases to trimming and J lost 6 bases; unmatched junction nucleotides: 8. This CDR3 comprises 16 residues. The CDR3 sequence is CASSPGTSGNWDTQYF. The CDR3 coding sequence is TGTGCCAGCAGCCCCGGGACTAGCGGGAACTGGGATACGCAGTATTTT.

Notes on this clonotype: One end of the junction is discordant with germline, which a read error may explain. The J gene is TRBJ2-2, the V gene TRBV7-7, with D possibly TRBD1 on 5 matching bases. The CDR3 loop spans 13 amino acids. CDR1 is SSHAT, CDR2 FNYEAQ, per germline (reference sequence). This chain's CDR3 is CASSPDITGELFF. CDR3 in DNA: TGTGCTAGCAGCCCGGACATTACCGGGGAGCTGTTTTTT.